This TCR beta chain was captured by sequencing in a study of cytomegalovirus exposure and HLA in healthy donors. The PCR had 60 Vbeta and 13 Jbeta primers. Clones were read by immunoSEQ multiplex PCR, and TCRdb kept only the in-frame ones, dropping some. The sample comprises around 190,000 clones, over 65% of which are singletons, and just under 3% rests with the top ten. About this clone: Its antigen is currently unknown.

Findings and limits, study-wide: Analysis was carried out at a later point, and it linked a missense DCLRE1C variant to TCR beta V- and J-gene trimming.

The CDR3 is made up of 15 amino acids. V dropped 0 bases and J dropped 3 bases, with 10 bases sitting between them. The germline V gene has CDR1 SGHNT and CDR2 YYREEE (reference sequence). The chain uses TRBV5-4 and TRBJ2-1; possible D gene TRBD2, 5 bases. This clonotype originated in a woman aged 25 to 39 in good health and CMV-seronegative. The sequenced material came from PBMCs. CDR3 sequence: CASSLGPSFYNEQFF. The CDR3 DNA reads TGTGCCAGCAGCTTGGGTCCTAGCTTCTACAATGAGCAGTTCTTC.